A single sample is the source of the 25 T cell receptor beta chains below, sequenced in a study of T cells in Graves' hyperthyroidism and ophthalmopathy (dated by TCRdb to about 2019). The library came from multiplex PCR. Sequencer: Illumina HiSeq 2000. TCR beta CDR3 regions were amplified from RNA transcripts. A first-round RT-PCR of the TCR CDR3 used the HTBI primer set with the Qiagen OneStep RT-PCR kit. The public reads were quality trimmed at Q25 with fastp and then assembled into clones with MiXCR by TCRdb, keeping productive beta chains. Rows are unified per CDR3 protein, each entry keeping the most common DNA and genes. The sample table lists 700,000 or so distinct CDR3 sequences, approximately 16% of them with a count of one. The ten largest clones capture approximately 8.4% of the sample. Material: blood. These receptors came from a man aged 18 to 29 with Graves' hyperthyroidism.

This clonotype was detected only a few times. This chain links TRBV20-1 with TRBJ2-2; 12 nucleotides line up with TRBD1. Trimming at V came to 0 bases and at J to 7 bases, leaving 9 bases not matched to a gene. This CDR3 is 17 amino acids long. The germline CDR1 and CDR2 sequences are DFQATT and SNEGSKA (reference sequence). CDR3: CSARDPPGTGGGGELFF. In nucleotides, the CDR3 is TGCAGTGCTAGAGATCCCCCGGGGACAGGGGGCGGCGGGGAGCTGTTTTTT.

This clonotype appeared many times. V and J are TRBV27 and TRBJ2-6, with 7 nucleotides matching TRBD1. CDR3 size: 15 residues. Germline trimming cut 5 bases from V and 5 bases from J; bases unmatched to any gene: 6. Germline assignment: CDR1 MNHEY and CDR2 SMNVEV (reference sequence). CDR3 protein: CASSLTTGWANVLTF. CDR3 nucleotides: TGTGCCAGCAGTCTAACGACAGGGTGGGCCAACGTCCTGACTTTC.

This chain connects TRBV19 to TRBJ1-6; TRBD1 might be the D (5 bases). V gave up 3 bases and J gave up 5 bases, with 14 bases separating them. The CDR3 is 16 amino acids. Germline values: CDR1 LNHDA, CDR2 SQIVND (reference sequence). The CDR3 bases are TGTGCCAGTAGTATTATTGGACATCGTAATAATTCACCCCTCCACTTT. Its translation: CASSIIGHRNNSPLHF.

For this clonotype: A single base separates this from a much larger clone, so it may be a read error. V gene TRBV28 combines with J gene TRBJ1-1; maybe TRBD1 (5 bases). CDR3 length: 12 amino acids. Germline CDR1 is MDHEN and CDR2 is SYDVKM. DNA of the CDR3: TGTGCCAGCGGGGGGAGGGCCACTGGAGCTTTCTTT. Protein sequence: CASGGRATGAFF.

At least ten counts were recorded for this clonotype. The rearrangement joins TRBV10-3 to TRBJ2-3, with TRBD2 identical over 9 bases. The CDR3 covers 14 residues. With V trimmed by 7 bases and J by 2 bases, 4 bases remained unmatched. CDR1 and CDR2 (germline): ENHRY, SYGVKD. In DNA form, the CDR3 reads TGTGCCATCAAGGCGGGAGGGCCCACAGATACGCAGTATTTT. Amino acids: CAIKAGGPTDTQYF.

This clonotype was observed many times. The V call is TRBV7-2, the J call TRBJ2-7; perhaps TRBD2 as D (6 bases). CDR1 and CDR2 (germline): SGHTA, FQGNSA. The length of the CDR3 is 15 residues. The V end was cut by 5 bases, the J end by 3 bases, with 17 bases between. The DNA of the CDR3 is TGTGCCAGCAGCGTTACGGGACTTACAAGCTACGAGCAGTACTTC. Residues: CASSVTGLTSYEQYF.

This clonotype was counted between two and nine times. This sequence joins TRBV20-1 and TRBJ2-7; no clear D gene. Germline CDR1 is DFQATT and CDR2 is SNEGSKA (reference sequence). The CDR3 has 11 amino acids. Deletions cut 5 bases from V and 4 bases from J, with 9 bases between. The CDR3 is CSAPGNYEQYF. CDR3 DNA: TGCAGTGCTCCGGGTAATTACGAGCAGTACTTC.

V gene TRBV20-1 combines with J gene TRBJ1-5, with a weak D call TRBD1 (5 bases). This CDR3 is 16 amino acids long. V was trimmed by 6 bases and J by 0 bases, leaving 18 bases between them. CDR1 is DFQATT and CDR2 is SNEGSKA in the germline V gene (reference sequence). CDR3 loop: CSARAIGRTSNQPQHF. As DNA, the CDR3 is TGCAGTGCCAGGGCGATCGGGAGAACTAGCAATCAGCCCCAGCATTTT.

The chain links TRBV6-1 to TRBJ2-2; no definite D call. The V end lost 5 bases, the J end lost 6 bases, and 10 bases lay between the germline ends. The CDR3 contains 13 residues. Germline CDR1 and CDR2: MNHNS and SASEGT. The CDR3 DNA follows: TGTGCCAGCAGTTATCTTGGGGCCGGGGAGCTGTTTTTT. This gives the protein CASSYLGAGELFF.

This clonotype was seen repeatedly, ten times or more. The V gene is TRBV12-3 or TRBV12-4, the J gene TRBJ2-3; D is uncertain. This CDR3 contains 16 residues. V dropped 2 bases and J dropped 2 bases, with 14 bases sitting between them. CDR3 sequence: CASSLRLVSVTDTQYF. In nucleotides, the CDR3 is TGTGCCAGCAGTTTAAGGCTCGTCTCCGTCACAGATACGCAGTATTTT.

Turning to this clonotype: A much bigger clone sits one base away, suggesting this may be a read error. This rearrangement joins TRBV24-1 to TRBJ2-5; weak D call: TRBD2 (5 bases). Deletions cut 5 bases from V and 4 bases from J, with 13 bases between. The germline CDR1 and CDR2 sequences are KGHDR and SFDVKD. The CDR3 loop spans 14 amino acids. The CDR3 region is CATSGMGRGETQYF. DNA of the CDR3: TGTGCCACCAGTGGTATGGGGAGAGGAGAGACCCAGTACTTC.

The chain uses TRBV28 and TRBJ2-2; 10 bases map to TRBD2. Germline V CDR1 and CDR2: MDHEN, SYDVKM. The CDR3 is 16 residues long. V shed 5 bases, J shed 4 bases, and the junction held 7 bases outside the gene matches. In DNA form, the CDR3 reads TGTGCCAGCAGTCCACTAGCGGGACGAGGCACCGGGGAGCTGTTTTTT. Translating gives CASSPLAGRGTGELFF.

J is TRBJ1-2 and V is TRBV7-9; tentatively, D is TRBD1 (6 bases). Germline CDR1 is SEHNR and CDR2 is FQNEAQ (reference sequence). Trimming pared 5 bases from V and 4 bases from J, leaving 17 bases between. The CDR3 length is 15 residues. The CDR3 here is CASSGTRGGLYGYTF. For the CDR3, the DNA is TGTGCCAGCAGCGGGACCCGGGGGGGCCTCTATGGCTACACCTTC.

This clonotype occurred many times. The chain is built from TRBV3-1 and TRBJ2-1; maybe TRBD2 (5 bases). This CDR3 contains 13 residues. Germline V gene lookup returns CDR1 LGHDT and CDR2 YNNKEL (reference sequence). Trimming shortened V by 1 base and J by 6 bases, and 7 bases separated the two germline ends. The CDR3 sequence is CASSQAAGNEQFF. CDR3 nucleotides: TGTGCCAGCAGCCAAGCCGCGGGCAATGAGCAGTTCTTC.

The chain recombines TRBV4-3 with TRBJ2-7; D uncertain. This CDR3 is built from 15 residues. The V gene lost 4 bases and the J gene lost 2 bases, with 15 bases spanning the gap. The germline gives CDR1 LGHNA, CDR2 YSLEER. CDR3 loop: CASSRSDGRTYEQYF. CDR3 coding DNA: TGCGCCAGCAGCCGTTCGGACGGACGAACCTACGAGCAGTACTTC.

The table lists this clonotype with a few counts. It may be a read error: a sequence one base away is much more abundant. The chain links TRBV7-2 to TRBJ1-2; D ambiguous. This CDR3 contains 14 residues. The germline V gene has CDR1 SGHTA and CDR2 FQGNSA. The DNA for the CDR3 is TGTGCCAGCAGCCTAGCCGGGGAAGAGTATGGCTACACCTTC. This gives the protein CASSLAGEEYGYTF.

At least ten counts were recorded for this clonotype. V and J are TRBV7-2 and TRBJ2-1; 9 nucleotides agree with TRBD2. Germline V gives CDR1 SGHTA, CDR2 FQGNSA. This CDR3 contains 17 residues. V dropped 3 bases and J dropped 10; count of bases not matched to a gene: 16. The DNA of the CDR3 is TGTGCCAGCAGCTTGGCGACCGCTAGCGGGATAGGGGCGGAGCAGTTCTTC. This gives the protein CASSLATASGIGAEQFF.

CDR3 coding DNA: TGTGCCAGCAGTGGAGGGTGGAGCAATCAGCCCCAGCATTTT. Translation: CASSGGWSNQPQHF. The genes are TRBV6-1 and TRBJ1-5; no reliable D call. CDR3 length: 14 residues. Trimming removed 4 bases at V and 1 base at J, with 8 bases between. Germline assignment: CDR1 MNHNS and CDR2 SASEGT.

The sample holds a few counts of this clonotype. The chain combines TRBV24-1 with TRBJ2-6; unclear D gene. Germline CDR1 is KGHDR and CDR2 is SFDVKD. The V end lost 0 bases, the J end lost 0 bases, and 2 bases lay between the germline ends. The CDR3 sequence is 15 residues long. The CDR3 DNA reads TGTGCCACCAGTGATTTGTACTCTGGGGCCAACGTCCTGACTTTC. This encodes CATSDLYSGANVLTF.

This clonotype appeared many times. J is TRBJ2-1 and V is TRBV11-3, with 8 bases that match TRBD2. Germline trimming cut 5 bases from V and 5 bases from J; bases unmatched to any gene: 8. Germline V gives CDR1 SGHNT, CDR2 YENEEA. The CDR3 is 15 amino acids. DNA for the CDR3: TGTGCCAGCAGCAGTAGCGGGAACTACCACAATGAGCAGTTCTTC. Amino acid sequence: CASSSSGNYHNEQFF.

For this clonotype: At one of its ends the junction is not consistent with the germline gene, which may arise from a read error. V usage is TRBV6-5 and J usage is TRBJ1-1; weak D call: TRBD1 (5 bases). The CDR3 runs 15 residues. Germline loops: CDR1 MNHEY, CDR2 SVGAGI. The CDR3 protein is CASSYTGPRGTEASF. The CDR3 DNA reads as TGTGCCAGCAGTTACACGGGACCGCGGGGCACTGAAGCTTCCTTT.

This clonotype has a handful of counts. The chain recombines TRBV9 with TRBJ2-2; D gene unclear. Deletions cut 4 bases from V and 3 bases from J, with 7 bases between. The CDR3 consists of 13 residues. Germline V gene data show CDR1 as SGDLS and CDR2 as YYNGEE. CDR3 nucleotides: TGTGCCAGCAGCCTCCCCTACACCGGGGAGCTGTTTTTT. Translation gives CASSLPYTGELFF.

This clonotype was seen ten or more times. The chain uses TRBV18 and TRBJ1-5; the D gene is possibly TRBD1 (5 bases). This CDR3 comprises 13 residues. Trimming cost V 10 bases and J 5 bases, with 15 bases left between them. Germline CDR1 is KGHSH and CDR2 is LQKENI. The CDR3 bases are TGTGCCACCCGGAGGGGCCCAGATCAGCCCCAGCATTTT. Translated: CATRRGPDQPQHF.

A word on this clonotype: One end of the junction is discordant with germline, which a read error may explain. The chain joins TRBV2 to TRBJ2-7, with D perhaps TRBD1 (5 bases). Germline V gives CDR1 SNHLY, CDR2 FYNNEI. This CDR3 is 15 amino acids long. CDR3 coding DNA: TGTGCCAGCAGTGAAGATTTGGGGCGCGCCTACGTGCAGTACTTC. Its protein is CASSEDLGRAYVQYF.

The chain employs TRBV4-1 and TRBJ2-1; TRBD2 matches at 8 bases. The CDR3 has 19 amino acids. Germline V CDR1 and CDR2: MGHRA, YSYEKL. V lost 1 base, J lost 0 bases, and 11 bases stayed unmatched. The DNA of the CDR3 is TGCGCCAGCAGCCAAGGGCCGAGTAACGGGAGGGACTCCTACAATGAGCAGTTCTTC. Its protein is CASSQGPSNGRDSYNEQFF.